One sample yielded the 8 T cell receptor beta chains listed below, sequenced in a study of STAT3 mutations in large granular lymphocyte leukemia (dated by TCRdb to about 2019). Points the paper makes about the study in general: All T-LGLL patients had at least one immunodominant TCRbeta clonotype, and roughly half had multiple immunodominant subclonotypes.

The library was produced with the immunoSEQ multiplex PCR assay. TCRdb re-hosts the immuneACCESS table, in-frame sequences only. Its copies lack some clones; in the studies checked, an unresolved V gene accounts for under half of them, and the cause for the rest is not known. Counted in this sample were about 13,000 clones; 88% of them appeared once. Of the sample, approximately 12% is held by the ten largest clones. These TCRs' antigens remain unknown. Sequencing was done on a sample of PBMCs. Receptors originate from a human donor with T large granular lymphocyte leukemia. Some clones in this sample may be carry-over from other donors' samples.

This clone was seen just once. The CDR3 protein is CASSLPPGQGIWAFF. CDR3 bases: TGTGCCAGCAGCTTACCCCCGGGACAGGGGATATGGGCTTTCTTT. The V gene is TRBV7-2, the J gene TRBJ1-1; 10 nucleotides agree with TRBD1. Germline values: CDR1 SGHTA, CDR2 FQGNSA. The V segment lost 2 bases and the J segment 11 bases; nucleotides outside the gene matches: 11. The CDR3 extends over 15 amino acids.

The chain is built from TRBV23-1 and TRBJ2-4, with 14 positions matching TRBD2. TRBV23-1 is an ORF, and what it does is uncertain. Unmatched junction bases numbered 10, after V lost 0 bases and J lost 3 bases. The CDR3 loop spans 20 amino acids. This CDR3 reads CASSQSRTSGRTVVKNIQYF. The CDR3 region has the DNA TGCGCCAGCAGTCAATCCCGGACTAGCGGGAGGACGGTAGTCAAAAACATTCAGTACTTC.

This chain uses TRBV9 with TRBJ1-3, with 10 bases that match TRBD1. Germline values: CDR1 SGDLS, CDR2 YYNGEE. The length of the CDR3 is 15 residues. V shed 3 bases and J 9 bases; nucleotides not matched to a gene: 9. In nucleotides, the CDR3 is TGTGCCAGCAGCGACCGGGACAGGGGCTTCCGCACCATATATTTT. Amino acid sequence: CASSDRDRGFRTIYF.

This sequence joins TRBV6-1 and TRBJ1-2, with D possibly TRBD1 on 6 matching bases. The germline V and J ends were trimmed by 7 bases and 8 bases, with 23 bases remaining between them. The CDR3 is 15 residues long. Germline V lookup: CDR1 MNHNS, CDR2 SASEGT. CDR3 sequence: CASTGYRDGAGGYTF. The CDR3 DNA is TGTGCCAGCACCGGATACAGGGACGGGGCGGGAGGCTACACCTTC.

The chain recombines TRBV6-5 with TRBJ2-6; D uncertain. V was pared by 0 bases and J by 3 bases, with 0 bases between. The CDR3 has 13 amino acids. Germline loops: CDR1 MNHEY, CDR2 SVGAGI. CDR3: CASSYSGANVLTF. DNA for the CDR3: TGTGCCAGCAGTTACTCTGGGGCCAACGTCCTGACTTTC.

The chain couples TRBV18 to TRBJ2-1; 7 positions match TRBD1. V trimming: 4 bases; J trimming: 7 bases; junction bases outside the gene matches: 4. The CDR3 has 13 residues. In germline, CDR1 is KGHSH, CDR2 LQKENI. CDR3 DNA: TGTGCCAGCTCACAGGGGGCGATAAATGAGCAGTTCTTC. As protein: CASSQGAINEQFF.

V and J are TRBV7-9 and TRBJ1-2, with D maybe TRBD1 (5 bases). V dropped 2 bases and J dropped 8 bases, with 12 bases sitting between them. Per the germline V gene, CDR1 is SEHNR and CDR2 is FQNEAQ (reference sequence). The CDR3 length is 13 residues. CDR3 DNA: TGTGCCAGCAGCTTATCTCGGGGGGAAGGCTACACCTTC. Amino acids: CASSLSRGEGYTF.

The chain employs TRBV30 and TRBJ2-7, with a tentative D call TRBD2 (5 bases). V lost 3 bases and J lost 0, with 12 bases in between. This CDR3 contains 14 residues. CDR1 GTSNPN and CDR2 SVGIG come from the germline V gene (reference sequence). The CDR3 is CAWSSWRASYEQYF. In nucleotides, the CDR3 is TGTGCCTGGAGCAGCTGGCGGGCCTCCTACGAGCAGTACTTC.